What follows are 21 T cell receptor beta chains derived from one specimen sequenced in a study of T-cell reconstitution after alpha-beta-depleted transplantation in children. Preparation of the TCRbeta library used unique molecular identifiers. Each CDR3 protein gets one entry after TCRdb re-called the PCR reads with MiXCR. The table shows 440,000 or so distinct CDR3 sequences, with roughly 10% occurring only once. The specimen comprised PBMCs from the stem cell graft donor, sampled from the stem cell graft. The receptors stem from a human donor who donated a stem cell graft to a child with acute myeloid leukemia.

This clonotype has just a few counts. This chain connects TRBV20-1 to TRBJ2-5, with a weak D call TRBD1 (9 bases). V was cut by 1 base and J by 3 bases, with 30 bases left in between. This CDR3 contains 20 residues. Germline assignment: CDR1 DFQATT and CDR2 SNEGSKA (reference sequence). CDR3 sequence (DNA): TGCAGTGCTAGAGGATTTGGGACAGGGTGGACTAGCATGGAGAAAGAGACCCAGTACTTC. Encoded protein: CSARGFGTGWTSMEKETQYF.

This clonotype was counted many times. The rearrangement links TRBV7-9 to TRBJ1-2; 9 bases agree with TRBD1. This CDR3 is 17 amino acids long. Germline CDR1 reads SEHNR; CDR2 reads FQNEAQ (reference sequence). V shed 0 bases, J shed 8 bases, and the junction held 13 bases outside the gene matches. As DNA, the CDR3 is TGTGCCAGCAGCTTAGCCGCTCGGGGGACAGGGCTGACCGGCTACACCTTC. Residues: CASSLAARGTGLTGYTF.

The V and J genes are TRBV10-3 and TRBJ2-1; TRBD2 matches 11 bases. The CDR3 runs 15 residues. Germline CDR1 reads ENHRY; CDR2 reads SYGVKD. V dropped 6 bases and J dropped 4; count of bases not matched to a gene: 5. The CDR3 DNA sequence: TGTGCCATCAGGGGGACTAGCGGTAATTACAATGAGCAGTTCTTC. It specifies CAIRGTSGNYNEQFF.

This clonotype occurred a few times. This chain joins TRBV20-1 and TRBJ2-3; 7 positions match TRBD1. The CDR3 totals 16 residues. Germline CDR1 is DFQATT and CDR2 is SNEGSKA (reference sequence). The CDR3 region is CCVGEERQGNTDTQYF. The CDR3, as DNA: TGCTGCGTTGGGGAAGAACGACAGGGAAACACAGATACGCAGTATTTT.

This clonotype was seen more than once but under ten times. The rearrangement joins TRBV29-1 to TRBJ2-3; TRBD1 might be the D (6 bases). From germline, CDR1 is SQVTM and CDR2 ANQGSEA. The CDR3 is 16 residues long. Trimming stripped 0 bases from V and 4 bases from J, with 17 bases between. The CDR3 region is CSVEESTGKGADTQYF. CDR3 coding DNA: TGCAGCGTTGAAGAGTCTACAGGGAAGGGGGCAGATACGCAGTATTTT.

This chain joins TRBV10-3 and TRBJ2-2; TRBD1 matches at 7 bases. There are 15 residues in the CDR3. The trim removed 6 bases at V and 1 base at J, leaving 5 bases unmatched. From germline, CDR1 is ENHRY and CDR2 SYGVKD. CDR3 residues: CAIRPGQLNTGELFF. The CDR3 nucleotides read TGTGCCATCAGACCGGGACAGCTGAACACCGGGGAGCTGTTTTTT.

There are a few counts of this clonotype. The chain has TRBV21-1 and TRBJ2-7. TRBV21-1 is designated a pseudogene. The CDR3 covers 9 residues. The CDR3, as DNA: TGTGCCAGCTGCCACGAGGGGTACGTC. This translates into CASCHEGYV.

The chain employs TRBV6-1 and TRBJ2-1; TRBD1 aligns across 7 bases. The V gene's germline CDR1 is MNHNS and CDR2 SASEGT. The CDR3 has 15 amino acids. Unmatched junction bases numbered 7, after V lost 2 bases and J lost 6 bases. The CDR3 nucleotides read TGTGCCAGCAGTGAAAGACAGGCAGGGGGCAATGAGCAGTTCTTC. It encodes CASSERQAGGNEQFF.

The V and J genes are TRBV7-2 and TRBJ2-5, with 10 bases that match TRBD1. The germline CDR1 and CDR2 sequences are SGHTA and FQGNSA. The CDR3 extends over 14 amino acids. After removal of 5 bases from V and 5 bases from J, the junction contained 5 bases not matched to a gene. The CDR3, as DNA: TGTGCCAGCAGCCGGGACAGGGGATCGGAGACCCAGTACTTC. Translated: CASSRDRGSETQYF.

This clonotype was recorded at least ten times. The V and J genes are TRBV7-2 and TRBJ2-1; no definite D call. Germline CDR1 SGHTA, CDR2 FQGNSA. The CDR3 covers 12 residues. Trimming took 1 base from V and 6 from J, leaving 4 bases between them. DNA for the CDR3: TGTGCCAGCAGCTTAGAGGCCAATGAGCAGTTCTTC. Its protein is CASSLEANEQFF.

This sequence joins TRBV15 and TRBJ2-3; 10 nucleotides align to TRBD2. In germline, CDR1 is LNHNV, CDR2 YYDKDF (reference sequence). CDR3 length: 15 residues. The trim removed 6 bases at V and 4 bases at J, leaving 7 bases unmatched. Written as DNA, the CDR3 is TGTGCCACCAGGGGGGCTAGCGGGGGTGCAGATACGCAGTATTTT. This codes for CATRGASGGADTQYF. Full variable domain (rest looked up from reference TRBV15 and TRBJ2-3): DAMVIQNPRYQVTQFGKPVTLSCSQTLNHNVMYWYQQKSSQAPKLLFHYYDKDFNNEADTPDNFQSRRPNTSFCFLDIRSPGLGDTAMYLCATRGASGGADTQYFGPGTRLTVL.

J is TRBJ2-7 and V is TRBV6-2 or TRBV6-3, with D hard to call. V lost 6 bases and J 8 bases, leaving 11 bases between the germline ends. There are 11 residues in the CDR3. CDR1 is MNHEY, CDR2 SVGEGT, per germline. The CDR3 nucleotides are TGTGCCAGCAGCCCCTTATACAAGCAGTACTTC. This codes for CASSPLYKQYF.

This clonotype was detected only a few times. The V call is TRBV5-6, the J call TRBJ1-5, with D unresolved. The CDR3 consists of 15 residues. V shed 0 bases and J shed 7 bases, with 14 bases lying between them. Germline CDR1 SGHDT, CDR2 YYEEEE. CDR3 DNA: TGTGCCAGCAGCTTGGGATCAGGTCCGGGGCAGCCCCAGCATTTT. Translated, it gives CASSLGSGPGQPQHF.

V is TRBV2 and J is TRBJ2-5; TRBD1 aligns across 8 bases. The CDR3 is 15 residues long. Germline V lookup: CDR1 SNHLY, CDR2 FYNNEI. Trimming removed 7 bases from V and 5 bases from J; junction bases left unmatched: 12. In nucleotides, the CDR3 is TGTGCCAGCAAAAGGACAGGGATATTTCGGGAGACCCAGTACTTC. Translating it yields CASKRTGIFRETQYF.

The chain couples TRBV15 to TRBJ2-1, with 7 bases that match TRBD1. CDR1 is LNHNV, CDR2 YYDKDF, per germline (reference sequence). This CDR3 spans 15 amino acids. The trim removed 0 bases at V and 2 bases at J, leaving 1 base unmatched. CDR3 sequence: CATSRDTGAYNEQFF. CDR3 coding DNA: TGTGCCACCAGCAGAGATACAGGGGCCTACAATGAGCAGTTCTTC.

This clonotype was counted at least ten times. The rearrangement links TRBV6-5 to TRBJ1-2; TRBD1 matches 9 bases. Germline-derived CDR1 and CDR2 are MNHEY and SVGAGI. This CDR3 region has 14 residues. The V and J ends lost 2 bases and 6 bases, in that order; junction bases with no gene match: 4. The CDR3 sequence is CASSYTTGGDGYTF. As DNA, the CDR3 is TGTGCCAGCAGTTACACGACAGGGGGTGATGGCTACACCTTC.

This chain joins TRBV15 and TRBJ1-5, with D unresolved. Trimming took off 3 bases at V and 5 bases at J, with 11 bases between the two ends. Germline CDR1 and CDR2: LNHNV and YYDKDF (reference sequence). The CDR3 is 14 residues long. CDR3: CATSRDNGHQPQHF. CDR3 nucleotide sequence: TGTGCCACCAGCAGGGATAACGGGCATCAGCCCCAGCATTTT.

This clonotype was seen once. The chain is built from TRBV13 and TRBJ2-3; unclear D gene. CDR1 and CDR2 (germline): PRHDT, FYEKMQ (reference sequence). Between the trimmed V and J ends, which lost 5 bases and 1 base, there was a span of 16 bases. The CDR3 runs to 16 residues. This chain's CDR3 is CASSKAVGMGTDTQYF. The CDR3 DNA sequence: TGTGCCAGCAGCAAGGCAGTTGGGATGGGCACAGATACGCAGTATTTT.

This clonotype appeared a few times. At one of its ends the junction is not consistent with the germline gene, which may arise from a read error. This sequence joins TRBV20-1 and TRBJ2-3, with 7 bases fitting TRBD2. The CDR3 extends over 15 amino acids. Per germline, CDR1 DFQATT and CDR2 SNEGSKA (reference sequence). CDR3 sequence reads: CSARGGEGLTDTQYF. CDR3 sequence (DNA): TGCAGTGCCAGAGGCGGGGAGGGCCTCACAGATACGCAGTATTTT.

This clonotype appeared many times. The V and J genes are TRBV20-1 and TRBJ2-7; tentative D call: TRBD2 (5 bases). The ends were cut back, 6 bases at V and 1 base at J, with 16 bases in the middle. Looked up from germline, CDR1 is DFQATT and CDR2 is SNEGSKA (reference sequence). The CDR3 is 14 amino acids. The CDR3 region has the DNA TGCAGTGCATCCCGCAGCGGTTTGTCCTACGAGCAGTACTTC. It codes for CSASRSGLSYEQYF.

This clonotype was recorded many times. The chain recombines TRBV13 with TRBJ1-1, with 8 bases fitting TRBD1. CDR1 PRHDT and CDR2 FYEKMQ come from the germline V gene (reference sequence). V lost 3 bases, J lost 4 bases, and 4 bases stayed unmatched. This CDR3 has 14 residues. CDR3: CASSLPGGITEAFF. CDR3 DNA: TGTGCCAGCAGCTTGCCAGGGGGCATCACTGAAGCTTTCTTT.